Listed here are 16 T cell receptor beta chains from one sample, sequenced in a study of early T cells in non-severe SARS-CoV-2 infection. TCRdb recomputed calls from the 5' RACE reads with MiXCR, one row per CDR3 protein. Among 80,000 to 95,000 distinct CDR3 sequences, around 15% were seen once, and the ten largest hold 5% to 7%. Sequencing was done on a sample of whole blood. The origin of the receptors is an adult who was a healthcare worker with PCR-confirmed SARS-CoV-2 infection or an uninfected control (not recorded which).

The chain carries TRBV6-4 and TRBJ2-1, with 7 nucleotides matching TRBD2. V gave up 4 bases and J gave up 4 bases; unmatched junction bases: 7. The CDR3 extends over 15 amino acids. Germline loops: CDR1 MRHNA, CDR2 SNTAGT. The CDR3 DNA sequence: TGTGCCAGCAGTGTTGATCTAGCGGAATACAATGAGCAGTTCTTC. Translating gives CASSVDLAEYNEQFF.

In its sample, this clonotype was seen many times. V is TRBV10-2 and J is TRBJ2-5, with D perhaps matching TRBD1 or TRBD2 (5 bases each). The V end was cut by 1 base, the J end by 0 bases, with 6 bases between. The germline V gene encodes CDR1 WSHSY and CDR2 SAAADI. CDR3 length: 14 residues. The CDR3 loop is CASSELGDQETQYF. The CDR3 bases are TGCGCCAGCAGTGAGTTGGGGGACCAAGAGACCCAGTACTTC.

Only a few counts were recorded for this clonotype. CDR3 amino acids: CASSFLGQGTQPQHF. For the CDR3, the DNA is TGTGCCAGCAGCTTCCTGGGACAGGGGACTCAGCCCCAGCATTTT. The V gene is TRBV5-8, the J gene TRBJ1-5; 10 bases map to TRBD1. The junction had 5 bases not matched to a gene; V was cut back by 2 bases and J by 6 bases. The CDR3 extends over 15 amino acids. Looked up from germline, CDR1 is SGHTS and CDR2 is YDEGEE.

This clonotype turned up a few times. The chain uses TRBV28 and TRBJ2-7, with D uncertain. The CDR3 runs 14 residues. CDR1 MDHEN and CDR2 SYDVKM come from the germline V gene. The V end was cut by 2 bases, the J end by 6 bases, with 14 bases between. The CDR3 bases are TGTGCCAGCAGTTTAGACCGGTCCTACTTCGAGCAGTACTTC. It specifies CASSLDRSYFEQYF.

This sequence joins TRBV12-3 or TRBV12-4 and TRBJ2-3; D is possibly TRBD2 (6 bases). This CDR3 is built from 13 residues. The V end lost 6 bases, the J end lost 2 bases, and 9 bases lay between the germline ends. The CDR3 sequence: CASSRTITDTQYF. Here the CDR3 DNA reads TGTGCCAGCAGCCGGACTATCACAGATACGCAGTATTTT.

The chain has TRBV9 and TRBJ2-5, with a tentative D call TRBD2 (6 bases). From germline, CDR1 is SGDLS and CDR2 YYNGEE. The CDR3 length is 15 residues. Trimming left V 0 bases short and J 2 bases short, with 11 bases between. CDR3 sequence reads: CASSVGSGRQETQYF. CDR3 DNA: TGTGCCAGCAGCGTAGGGTCAGGGAGGCAAGAGACCCAGTACTTC.

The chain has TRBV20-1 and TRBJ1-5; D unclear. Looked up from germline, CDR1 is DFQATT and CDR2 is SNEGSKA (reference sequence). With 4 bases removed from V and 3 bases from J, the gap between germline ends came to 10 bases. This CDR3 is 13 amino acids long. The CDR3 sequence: CSANGRLNQPQHF. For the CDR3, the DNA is TGCAGTGCTAACGGGAGGCTCAATCAGCCCCAGCATTTT.

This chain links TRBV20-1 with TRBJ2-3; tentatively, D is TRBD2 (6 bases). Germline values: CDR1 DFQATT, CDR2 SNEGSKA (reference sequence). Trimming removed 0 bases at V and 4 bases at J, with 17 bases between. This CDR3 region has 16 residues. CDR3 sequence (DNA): TGCAGTGCTAGAGATTGGGCGGGGCGAGCTCCAGATACGCAGTATTTT. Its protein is CSARDWAGRAPDTQYF.

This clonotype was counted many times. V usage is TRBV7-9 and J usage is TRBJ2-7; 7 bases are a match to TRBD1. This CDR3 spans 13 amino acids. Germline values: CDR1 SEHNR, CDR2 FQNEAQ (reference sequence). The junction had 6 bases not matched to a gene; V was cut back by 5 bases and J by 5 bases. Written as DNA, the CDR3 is TGTGCCAGCAGCCTTTACGGGACAGACGAGCAGTACTTC. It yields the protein CASSLYGTDEQYF.

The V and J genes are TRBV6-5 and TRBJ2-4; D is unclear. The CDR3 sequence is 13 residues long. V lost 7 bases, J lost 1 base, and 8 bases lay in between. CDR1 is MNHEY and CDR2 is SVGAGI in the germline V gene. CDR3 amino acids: CASKGLAKNIQYF. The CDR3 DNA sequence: TGTGCCAGCAAGGGTCTGGCCAAAAACATTCAGTACTTC.

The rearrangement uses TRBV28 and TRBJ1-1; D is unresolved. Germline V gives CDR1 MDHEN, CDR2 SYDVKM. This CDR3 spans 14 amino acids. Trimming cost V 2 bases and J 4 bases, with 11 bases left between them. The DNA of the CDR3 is TGTGCCAGCAGTTTACCACCCCCGATCACTGAAGCTTTCTTT. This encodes CASSLPPPITEAFF.

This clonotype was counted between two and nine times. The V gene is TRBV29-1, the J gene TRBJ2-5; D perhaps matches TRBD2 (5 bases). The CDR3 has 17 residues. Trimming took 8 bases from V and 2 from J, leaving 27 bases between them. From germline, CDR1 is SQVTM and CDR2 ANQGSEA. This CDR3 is CSYFPGRESSLQETQYF. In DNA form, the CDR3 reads TGCAGCTATTTCCCCGGACGGGAATCCTCATTACAAGAGACCCAGTACTTC.

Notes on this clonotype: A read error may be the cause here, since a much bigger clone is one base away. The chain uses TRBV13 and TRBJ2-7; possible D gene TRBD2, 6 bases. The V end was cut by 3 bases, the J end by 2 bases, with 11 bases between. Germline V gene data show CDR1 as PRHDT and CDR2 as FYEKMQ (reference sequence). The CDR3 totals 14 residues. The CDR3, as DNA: TGTGCCAGCAGCTTGAACGGGGGTACCTACGAGCAGTACTTC. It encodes CASSLNGGTYEQYF.

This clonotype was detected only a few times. The CDR3 DNA is TGCAGTGCTAGAGAGGGGGTGGAAGCTTTCTTT. Translated, it gives CSAREGVEAFF. The chain has TRBV20-1 and TRBJ1-1, with D perhaps matching TRBD1 (5 bases). Germline CDR1 is DFQATT and CDR2 is SNEGSKA (reference sequence). The CDR3 has 11 amino acids. With 0 bases removed from V and 8 bases from J, the gap between germline ends came to 7 bases.

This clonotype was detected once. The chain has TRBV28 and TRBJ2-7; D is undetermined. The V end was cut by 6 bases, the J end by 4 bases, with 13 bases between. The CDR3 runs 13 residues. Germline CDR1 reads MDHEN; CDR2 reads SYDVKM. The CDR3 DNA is TGTGCCAGCAGCACAAAAGTTCCGTACGAGCAGTACTTC. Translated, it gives CASSTKVPYEQYF.

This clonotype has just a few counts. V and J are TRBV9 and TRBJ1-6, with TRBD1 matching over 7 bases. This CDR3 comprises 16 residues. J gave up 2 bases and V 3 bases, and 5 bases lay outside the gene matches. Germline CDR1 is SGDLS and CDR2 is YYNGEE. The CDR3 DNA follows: TGTGCCAGCAGCGCGGCAGGGGGTGCCTATAATTCACCCCTCCACTTT. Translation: CASSAAGGAYNSPLHF.